The present T cell receptor beta chain was sequenced within a study of T cells in pancreatic ductal adenocarcinoma. Regarding this clone: Its antigen is as yet unknown.

Sequencing used immunoSEQ multiplex PCR; TCRdb keeps in-frame clones, though not all of them. The sample includes around 9,000 clones, roughly 86% of them seen just once. Selected pancreatic ductal adenocarcinoma patients had undergone surgery without neoadjuvant therapy. Study results and caveats: Tumor samples had fewer productive templates and about 8-fold fewer unique clonotypes than blood. The resected pancreatic cancer cohort was biased toward the minority with early-stage disease.

The sequence derives from a human donor with pancreatic ductal adenocarcinoma. Input material: PBMCs.

The CDR3 coding sequence is TGTGCCAGCAGCCAAGATCTGACTAGACCGCCCCTTTCTCTCTACGAGCAGTACTTC. The encoded protein is CASSQDLTRPPLSLYEQYF. This chain links TRBV4-2 with TRBJ2-7, with D perhaps matching TRBD2 (6 bases). The CDR3 loop spans 19 amino acids. Germline values: CDR1 LGHNA, CDR2 YNFKEQ. V was shortened by 0 bases and J by 3 bases, with 24 bases between the two germline ends.